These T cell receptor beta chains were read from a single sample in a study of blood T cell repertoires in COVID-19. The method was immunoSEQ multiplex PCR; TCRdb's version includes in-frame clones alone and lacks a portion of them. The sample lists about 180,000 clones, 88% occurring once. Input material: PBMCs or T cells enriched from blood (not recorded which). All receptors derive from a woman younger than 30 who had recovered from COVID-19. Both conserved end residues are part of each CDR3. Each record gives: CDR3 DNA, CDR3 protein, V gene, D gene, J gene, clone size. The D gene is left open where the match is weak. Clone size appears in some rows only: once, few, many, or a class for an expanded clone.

CDR3 DNA: TGTGCCAGCTCACTCGGGACACCAAGCTACGAGCAGTACTTC
CDR3 protein: CASSLGTPSYEQYF
V gene: TRBV18
D gene: -
J gene: TRBJ2-7
clone size: -

CDR3 DNA: TGTGCCAGGGGACTAGCGGGACATGGTTCGGGTACGCAGTATTTT
CDR3 protein: CARGLAGHGSGTQYF
V gene: TRBV2
D gene: TRBD2
J gene: TRBJ2-3
clone size: -

CDR3 DNA: TGCGCCAGCAGCTCGAGGACAGGGGGCTCCCCTGAAGCTTTCTTT
CDR3 protein: CASSSRTGGSPEAFF
V gene: TRBV5-1
D gene: TRBD1
J gene: TRBJ1-1
clone size: -

CDR3 DNA: TGTGCCACCTCCCTATACGAGCAGTACTTC
CDR3 protein: CATSLYEQYF
V gene: TRBV5-8
D gene: -
J gene: TRBJ2-7
clone size: -

CDR3 DNA: TGTGCCAGCAGCCAAGATACAGGGGCGAACAATCAGCCCCAGCATTTT
CDR3 protein: CASSQDTGANNQPQHF
V gene: TRBV4-2
D gene: TRBD1
J gene: TRBJ1-5
clone size: -

CDR3 DNA: TGTGCCAGCAGCTTGGGGCTCGGGGGGCCCCGTGGAGATACGCAGTATTTT
CDR3 protein: CASSLGLGGPRGDTQYF
V gene: TRBV5-8
D gene: -
J gene: TRBJ2-3
clone size: -

CDR3 DNA: TGTGCCAGCAGTACCGGGACTACTTCCTACAATGAGCAGTTCTTC
CDR3 protein: CASSTGTTSYNEQFF
V gene: TRBV28
D gene: TRBD2
J gene: TRBJ2-1
clone size: -

CDR3 DNA: TGTGCCAGTACCCACCCTCCGGGACAGGGGAAGGGTGAAAAACTGTTTTTT
CDR3 protein: CASTHPPGQGKGEKLFF
V gene: TRBV19
D gene: TRBD1
J gene: TRBJ1-4
clone size: -

CDR3 DNA: TGCAGCGTTGAGGGACAGGGGCACACAGATACGCAGTATTTT
CDR3 protein: CSVEGQGHTDTQYF
V gene: TRBV29-1
D gene: TRBD1
J gene: TRBJ2-3
clone size: -

CDR3 DNA: TGTGCCAGTAGTATCGGCACAGGGAGTGGTACTGAAGCTTTCTTT
CDR3 protein: CASSIGTGSGTEAFF
V gene: TRBV19
D gene: -
J gene: TRBJ1-1
clone size: -

CDR3 DNA: TGTGCCATCAGTGAGTCTTATAGCAATCAGCCCCAGCATTTT
CDR3 protein: CAISESYSNQPQHF
V gene: TRBV10-3
D gene: -
J gene: TRBJ1-5
clone size: -

CDR3 DNA: TGTGCCAGCAGTTACCAGTCAGGGGGTTTCTACGAGCAGTACTTC
CDR3 protein: CASSYQSGGFYEQYF
V gene: TRBV6-5
D gene: TRBD1
J gene: TRBJ2-7
clone size: -

CDR3 DNA: TGCGCCAGCAGTTCACAGGGGGCGGGCACCGGGGAGCTGTTTTTT
CDR3 protein: CASSSQGAGTGELFF
V gene: TRBV5-1
D gene: TRBD1
J gene: TRBJ2-2
clone size: -

CDR3 DNA: TGTGCCAGCAGCCCCCCTCCGGGACAGGGGTCCTACGAGCAGTACTTC
CDR3 protein: CASSPPPGQGSYEQYF
V gene: TRBV28
D gene: TRBD1
J gene: TRBJ2-7
clone size: -

CDR3 DNA: TGCAGCGTGCCGGGACAGAACACTGAAGCTTTCTTT
CDR3 protein: CSVPGQNTEAFF
V gene: TRBV29-1
D gene: -
J gene: TRBJ1-1
clone size: -

CDR3 DNA: TGTGCCAGCAGTTTATCGCCTTGGACGGGGGGTTTGTTTTTT
CDR3 protein: CASSLSPWTGGLFF
V gene: TRBV27
D gene: -
J gene: TRBJ1-4
clone size: -

CDR3 DNA: TGCGCCACCCGGGGTTTACAAGAGACCCAGTACTTC
CDR3 protein: CATRGLQETQYF
V gene: TRBV5-1
D gene: -
J gene: TRBJ2-5
clone size: -

CDR3 DNA: TGTGCCAGCAGTCGTACAGGGTATGGAAACACCATATATTTT
CDR3 protein: CASSRTGYGNTIYF
V gene: TRBV27
D gene: -
J gene: TRBJ1-3
clone size: few

CDR3 DNA: TGTGCCAGCAATGGACAGCTTAATGAAAAACTGTTTTTT
CDR3 protein: CASNGQLNEKLFF
V gene: TRBV28
D gene: -
J gene: TRBJ1-4
clone size: -

CDR3 DNA: TGCGCCAGCAGCCCCCTAGGTCCAGGGGGGTTTGGTGAAAAACTGTTTTTT
CDR3 protein: CASSPLGPGGFGEKLFF
V gene: TRBV4-1
D gene: TRBD1
J gene: TRBJ1-4
clone size: -

CDR3 DNA: TGTGCCAGCTCAGGAGGGACAGGGAATGGCTACACCTTC
CDR3 protein: CASSGGTGNGYTF
V gene: TRBV18
D gene: TRBD1
J gene: TRBJ1-2
clone size: -

CDR3 DNA: TGTGCCAGCACCCCATTCGGACAGGCTAACTATGGCTACACCTTC
CDR3 protein: CASTPFGQANYGYTF
V gene: TRBV28
D gene: TRBD1
J gene: TRBJ1-2
clone size: -

CDR3 DNA: TGTGCCAGCAGTTTATTTCTGCTGGGGGGAGGAGCGGAAAAACTGTTTTTT
CDR3 protein: CASSLFLLGGGAEKLFF
V gene: TRBV28
D gene: -
J gene: TRBJ1-4
clone size: -

CDR3 DNA: TGCGCCAGCACCTCAGACAGGGCCTCGGTAGTTGAAAAACTGTTTTTT
CDR3 protein: CASTSDRASVVEKLFF
V gene: TRBV10-2
D gene: TRBD1
J gene: TRBJ1-4
clone size: -

CDR3 DNA: TGTGCCAGCAGCCAAACACAAGGGGGCGAGGTCCCGACCTACGAGCAGTACTTC
CDR3 protein: CASSQTQGGEVPTYEQYF
V gene: TRBV11-2
D gene: TRBD1
J gene: TRBJ2-7
clone size: -

CDR3 DNA: TGTGCCAGTAGTCTCGGGACAGCCTACTTCTATGGCTACACCTTC
CDR3 protein: CASSLGTAYFYGYTF
V gene: TRBV19
D gene: TRBD1
J gene: TRBJ1-2
clone size: -

CDR3 DNA: TGTGCCAGCAGCTCTGCCTCGACTAGCGGGCTCTACCTGCAGTTCTTC
CDR3 protein: CASSSASTSGLYLQFF
V gene: TRBV7-2
D gene: TRBD2
J gene: TRBJ2-1
clone size: -

CDR3 DNA: TGCGCCAGCAGCCAAGATTTTGGTAGCGGGGGGCCTCTATCCTACAATGAGCAGTTCTTC
CDR3 protein: CASSQDFGSGGPLSYNEQFF
V gene: TRBV4-3
D gene: TRBD2
J gene: TRBJ2-1
clone size: -

CDR3 DNA: TGTGCCAGCAGCGAAACGTATTCAGCCTACAATGAGCAGTTCTTC
CDR3 protein: CASSETYSAYNEQFF
V gene: TRBV5-4
D gene: -
J gene: TRBJ2-1
clone size: -

CDR3 DNA: TGTGCCAGCAGTGAAGTCCAGGATTCACCCCTCCACTTT
CDR3 protein: CASSEVQDSPLHF
V gene: TRBV2
D gene: -
J gene: TRBJ1-6
clone size: -

CDR3 DNA: TGTGCCAGCTCACCGGCAGGTCCCGAGCCCCAGCATTTT
CDR3 protein: CASSPAGPEPQHF
V gene: TRBV18
D gene: -
J gene: TRBJ1-5
clone size: -

CDR3 DNA: TGTGCCAGCAGTCCAGGGGTTGGGGAAAAACTGTTTTTT
CDR3 protein: CASSPGVGEKLFF
V gene: TRBV28
D gene: -
J gene: TRBJ1-4
clone size: -

CDR3 DNA: TGTGCCAGCAGCGCCGACAGGGGGTCATACAATGAGCAGTTCTTC
CDR3 protein: CASSADRGSYNEQFF
V gene: TRBV7-9
D gene: TRBD1
J gene: TRBJ2-1
clone size: once

CDR3 DNA: TGCGCCAGCAGCCCGACAACTTTTCAAGAGACCCAGTACTTC
CDR3 protein: CASSPTTFQETQYF
V gene: TRBV5-1
D gene: -
J gene: TRBJ2-5
clone size: -

CDR3 DNA: TGTGCCAGCAGCCTTGGACTATCTCAAGAGACCCAGTACTTC
CDR3 protein: CASSLGLSQETQYF
V gene: TRBV6-5
D gene: -
J gene: TRBJ2-5
clone size: -

CDR3 DNA: TGCAGTGCTAGTTCTAGGACAGGGACCTACGAGCAGTACTTC
CDR3 protein: CSASSRTGTYEQYF
V gene: TRBV20-1
D gene: TRBD1
J gene: TRBJ2-7
clone size: -

CDR3 DNA: TGTGCCAGCGGGACAGGGACCCCCCCCGAGCAGTACTTC
CDR3 protein: CASGTGTPPEQYF
V gene: TRBV28
D gene: TRBD1
J gene: TRBJ2-7
clone size: -

CDR3 DNA: TGTGCCAGCTCACCTCTCCCGGCGCGGGAGTTCAGGACAGATACGCAGTATTTT
CDR3 protein: CASSPLPAREFRTDTQYF
V gene: TRBV18
D gene: TRBD2
J gene: TRBJ2-3
clone size: -

CDR3 DNA: TGTGCCAGCAGCCCCGTGATGGGCGGGGGGGCCAGGGCAGATACGCAGTATTTT
CDR3 protein: CASSPVMGGGARADTQYF
V gene: TRBV7-6
D gene: TRBD2
J gene: TRBJ2-3
clone size: -

CDR3 DNA: TGCGCCAGCAGCCGGGACAACTCCTACGAGCAGTACTTC
CDR3 protein: CASSRDNSYEQYF
V gene: TRBV5-1
D gene: -
J gene: TRBJ2-7
clone size: -

CDR3 DNA: TGTGCCACCAGCAGAGGGTCAGCTAACTATGGCTACACCTTC
CDR3 protein: CATSRGSANYGYTF
V gene: TRBV15
D gene: -
J gene: TRBJ1-2
clone size: -

CDR3 DNA: TGTGCCAGCAGTTTCCTTGGGGGGGGACGCCACAATCCAGCCCTCTCAGAGCAGTACTTC
CDR3 protein: CASSFLGGGRHNPALSEQYF
V gene: TRBV27
D gene: TRBD2
J gene: TRBJ2-7
clone size: few

CDR3 DNA: TGCAGTGCTAGTGTGCAGAAAGCTTTCTTT
CDR3 protein: CSASVQKAFF
V gene: TRBV20-1
D gene: -
J gene: TRBJ1-1
clone size: few